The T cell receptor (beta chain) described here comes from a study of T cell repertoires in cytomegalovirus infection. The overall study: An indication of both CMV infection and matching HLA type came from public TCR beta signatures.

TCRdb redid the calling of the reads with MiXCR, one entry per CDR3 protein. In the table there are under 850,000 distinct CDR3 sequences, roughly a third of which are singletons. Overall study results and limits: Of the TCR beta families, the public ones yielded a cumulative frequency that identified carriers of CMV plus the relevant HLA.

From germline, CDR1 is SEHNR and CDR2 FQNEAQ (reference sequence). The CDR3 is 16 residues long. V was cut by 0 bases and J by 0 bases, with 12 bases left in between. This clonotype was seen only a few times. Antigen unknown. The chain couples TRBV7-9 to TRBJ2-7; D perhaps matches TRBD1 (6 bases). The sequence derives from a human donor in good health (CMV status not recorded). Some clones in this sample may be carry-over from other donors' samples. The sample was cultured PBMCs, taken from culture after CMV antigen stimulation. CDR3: CASSLARHRASYEQYF. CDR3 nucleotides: TGTGCCAGCAGCTTAGCGCGACACAGGGCCTCCTACGAGCAGTACTTC.